Following are 29 T cell receptor beta chains from one sample sequenced in a study of blood T cell repertoires in COVID-19. TCRdb's copy holds only in-frame clones and misses some; the assay was immunoSEQ multiplex PCR. This sample carries some 200,000 clones, around 73% of them seen once, and the ten largest clones take roughly 17%. Sequences were obtained from PBMCs or T cells enriched from blood (not recorded which). These receptor sequences come from a woman aged 45 to 65 who had recovered from COVID-19.

The chain carries TRBV3-1 (or the pseudogene TRBV3-2) and TRBJ1-2, with TRBD1 as a possible D gene (6 bases). V was pared by 1 base and J by 8 bases, with 14 bases between. The CDR3 extends over 14 amino acids. Germline CDR1 is LGHDT and CDR2 is YNNKEL (reference sequence). The CDR3 here is CASSQVSGGDGYTF. In DNA, the CDR3 is TGTGCCAGCAGCCAAGTATCTGGGGGCGACGGCTACACCTTC.

The chain carries TRBV7-8 and TRBJ2-2, with 8 nucleotides matching TRBD1. Unmatched junction bases numbered 7, after V lost 2 bases and J lost 5 bases. Germline V gene data show CDR1 as SGHVS and CDR2 as FQNEAQ. The CDR3 is 16 residues long. The chain's CDR3 is CASSLWTGSSTGELFF. The CDR3 DNA reads TGTGCCAGCAGCTTATGGACAGGGAGTAGTACCGGGGAGCTGTTTTTT.

The V call is TRBV4-2, the J call TRBJ2-3; TRBD2 agrees at 7 bases. This CDR3 comprises 12 residues. Germline loops: CDR1 LGHNA, CDR2 YNFKEQ. The junction had 4 bases not matched to a gene; V was cut back by 5 bases and J by 8 bases. CDR3 sequence: CASSAGGGTQYF. DNA of the CDR3: TGTGCCAGCAGCGCTGGGGGGGGTACGCAGTATTTT.

The chain combines TRBV9 with TRBJ2-2, with no clear D. This CDR3 spans 14 amino acids. The germline V gene encodes CDR1 SGDLS and CDR2 YYNGEE. V was cut by 3 bases and J by 3 bases, with 9 bases left in between. The CDR3 reads CASSERSYTGELFF. The CDR3 DNA reads as TGTGCCAGCAGCGAACGGAGCTACACCGGGGAGCTGTTTTTT.

The chain couples TRBV6-4 to TRBJ2-1; TRBD2 might be the D (5 bases). V lost 4 bases and J lost 0, with 10 bases in between. Germline CDR1 reads MRHNA; CDR2 reads SNTAGT. This CDR3 has 15 amino acids. The CDR3 nucleotides are TGTGCCAGCAGTGCGGAGGAGAGCTCCTACAATGAGCAGTTCTTC. Amino acid sequence: CASSAEESSYNEQFF.

The chain couples TRBV7-9 to TRBJ2-5; 13 bases fit TRBD2. The J segment lost 4 bases and the V segment lost 6 bases, leaving 11 bases of the junction unmatched. This CDR3 region has 17 residues. The germline V gene has CDR1 SEHNR and CDR2 FQNEAQ (reference sequence). CDR3 amino acids: CASSSGLAGVSLETQYF. In DNA form, the CDR3 reads TGTGCCAGCAGTTCCGGACTAGCGGGAGTTTCACTAGAGACCCAGTACTTC.

The chain employs TRBV30 and TRBJ2-3; TRBD2 matches at 7 bases. Germline V CDR1 and CDR2: GTSNPN, SVGIG (reference sequence). V lost 2 bases, J lost 4 bases, and 6 bases stayed unmatched. The CDR3 consists of 14 residues. The CDR3 DNA reads as TGTGCCTGGAGTCGGGGCGGGAGCTCAGATACGCAGTATTTT. Its protein product is CAWSRGGSSDTQYF.

V is TRBV7-6 and J is TRBJ2-2; 9 bases align to TRBD1. Germline lookup yields CDR1 SGHVS and CDR2 FNYEAQ. This CDR3 comprises 18 residues. V gave up 6 bases and J gave up 5 bases; unmatched junction bases: 16. The CDR3 DNA sequence: TGTGCCAGCAGGAGCCTAGGCGGGACAGGGAGTAGTACCGGGGAGCTGTTTTTT. It translates to CASRSLGGTGSSTGELFF.

This clone was detected a few times. The gene calls are TRBV3-1 (or the pseudogene TRBV3-2) and TRBJ2-7, with 14 positions matching TRBD2. J gave up 11 bases and V 4 bases, and 7 bases lay outside the gene matches. The CDR3 length is 14 residues. Germline loops: CDR1 LGHDT, CDR2 YNNKEL (reference sequence). The CDR3 spells CASSPGTSGSSEYF. DNA for the CDR3: TGTGCCAGCAGCCCAGGGACTAGCGGGAGTTCGGAGTACTTC.

This chain joins TRBV5-1 and TRBJ2-1, with TRBD1 identical over 11 bases. The J segment lost 3 bases and the V segment lost 4 bases, leaving 3 bases of the junction unmatched. Germline V CDR1 and CDR2: SGHRS, YFSETQ. The CDR3 loop spans 15 amino acids. The CDR3 DNA reads TGCGCCAGCAGCGGGGGACAGGGGGACTACAATGAGCAGTTCTTC. Amino acid sequence: CASSGGQGDYNEQFF.

This chain joins TRBV12-3 or TRBV12-4 and TRBJ2-7, with TRBD2 as a possible D gene (5 bases). V was cut by 7 bases and J by 4 bases, with 14 bases left in between. The CDR3 sequence is 13 residues long. Here the CDR3 reads CASKSGEYYEQYF. The CDR3 DNA reads as TGTGCCAGCAAGTCCGGGGAGTATTACGAGCAGTACTTC.

The chain has TRBV5-5 and TRBJ1-2; 9 nucleotides match TRBD1. The germline V gene has CDR1 SGHKS and CDR2 YYEKEE (reference sequence). The CDR3 spans 13 residues. V was pared by 3 bases and J by 8 bases, with 5 bases of the junction left unmatched. CDR3 sequence reads: CASSWTGERGYTF. The CDR3 bases are TGTGCCAGCAGCTGGACAGGGGAGAGGGGCTACACCTTC.

This clone came up once. The rearrangement links TRBV30 to TRBJ2-3; a possible D gene is TRBD1 (5 bases). The V gene's germline CDR1 is GTSNPN and CDR2 SVGIG (reference sequence). CDR3 length equals 13 residues. V lost 1 base and J lost 6, with 11 bases in between. The CDR3 nucleotides read TGTGCCTGGAGTGCCAATACAGGCGATACGCAGTATTTT. The encoded protein is CAWSANTGDTQYF.

The rearrangement links TRBV7-6 to TRBJ2-5; TRBD2 matches at 7 bases. Germline V CDR1 and CDR2: SGHVS, FNYEAQ. This CDR3 is built from 16 residues. J gave up 5 bases and V 5 bases, and 14 bases lay outside the gene matches. In DNA, the CDR3 is TGTGCCAGCAGCCATGTTAGCGGGTACTTTTCCGAGACCCAGTACTTC. Residues: CASSHVSGYFSETQYF.

The CDR3 nucleotides are TGTGCCACCGAGTTTAGAGGAACGGGAGGGAACACCGGGGAGCTGTTTTTT. Translated: CATEFRGTGGNTGELFF. The chain joins TRBV27 to TRBJ2-2; 7 bases align to TRBD2. The CDR3 has 17 residues. Per the germline V gene, CDR1 is MNHEY and CDR2 is SMNVEV (reference sequence). With V trimmed by 10 bases and J by 1 base, 15 bases remained unmatched.

This clone was detected only a few times. The chain is built from TRBV3-1 (or the pseudogene TRBV3-2) and TRBJ2-7; perhaps TRBD1 as D (5 bases). CDR1 LGHDT and CDR2 YNNKEL come from the germline V gene (reference sequence). Trimming took off 5 bases at V and 5 bases at J, with 13 bases between the two ends. The CDR3 covers 13 residues. The CDR3 DNA follows: TGTGCCAGCAGCAAGAAGGGGCTCCACGAGCAGTACTTC. This sequence encodes CASSKKGLHEQYF.

This clone was detected many times. This sequence joins TRBV27 and TRBJ2-7; TRBD2 matches at 8 bases. Trimming cost V 5 bases and J 2 bases; bases outside gene matches: 5. Germline V CDR1 and CDR2: MNHEY, SMNVEV (reference sequence). The CDR3 contains 14 residues. The CDR3 spells CASSRTSRAYEQYF. The CDR3, as DNA: TGTGCCAGCAGTCGGACTAGCCGTGCCTACGAGCAGTACTTC.

V gene TRBV28 combines with J gene TRBJ1-5; no reliable D call. This CDR3 comprises 15 residues. Germline V gene lookup returns CDR1 MDHEN and CDR2 SYDVKM. Trimming shortened V by 3 bases and J by 4 bases, and 13 bases separated the two germline ends. CDR3 residues: CASSFPPGLNQPQHF. The DNA for the CDR3 is TGTGCCAGCAGTTTCCCGCCAGGACTAAATCAGCCCCAGCATTTT.

This clone was counted a few times. V usage is TRBV14 and J usage is TRBJ1-2; D possibly corresponds to TRBD1 (5 bases). The CDR3 has 14 residues. Germline assignment: CDR1 SGHDN and CDR2 FVKESK. V shed 0 bases and J shed 3 bases, with 8 bases lying between them. CDR3 nucleotide sequence: TGTGCCAGCAGCCAAGATGGGGGGGACTATGGCTACACCTTC. This gives the protein CASSQDGGDYGYTF.

The chain employs TRBV27 and TRBJ1-1; 10 nucleotides line up with TRBD1. CDR1 is MNHEY and CDR2 is SMNVEV in the germline V gene (reference sequence). Losses at the gene ends were 2 bases for V and 5 bases for J; bases not matched to a gene: 2. The CDR3 runs to 14 residues. CDR3 in amino acids: CASSLDRGPTEAFF. CDR3 coding DNA: TGTGCCAGCAGTTTAGACAGGGGGCCGACTGAAGCTTTCTTT.

The CDR3 sequence: CASSASQFAGTTNTGELFF. As DNA, the CDR3 is TGTGCCAGCAGCGCCTCTCAGTTCGCGGGGACTACGAACACCGGGGAGCTGTTTTTT. The J gene is TRBJ2-2, the V gene TRBV7-7; 7 bases are a match to TRBD2. V lost 5 bases and J lost 0; bases outside the gene matches: 15. The CDR3 has 19 amino acids. The germline V gene encodes CDR1 SSHAT and CDR2 FNYEAQ (reference sequence).

This clone has a handful of counts. CDR3 sequence (DNA): TGTGCCAGTAGTATGGGAGGGCTGGGGAATGAGCAGTTCTTC. Translation gives CASSMGGLGNEQFF. V usage is TRBV19 and J usage is TRBJ2-1, with TRBD2 matching 7 bases. Germline CDR1 LNHDA, CDR2 SQIVND (reference sequence). V shed 3 bases, J shed 7 bases, and the junction held 6 bases outside the gene matches. The CDR3 loop spans 14 amino acids.

The chain joins TRBV2 to TRBJ1-1; 7 bases match TRBD1. This CDR3 is built from 13 residues. The germline V gene encodes CDR1 SNHLY and CDR2 FYNNEI. The V gene end was trimmed by 8 bases and the J gene end by 4 bases; junction bases not matched to a gene: 7. The CDR3 protein is CASDRDHSTEAFF. CDR3 in DNA: TGTGCCAGCGACAGGGACCACTCCACTGAAGCTTTCTTT.

This rearrangement joins TRBV18 to TRBJ1-1, with D possibly matching TRBD1 (6 bases). The V gene lost 0 bases and the J gene lost 3 bases, with 14 bases spanning the gap. Per germline, CDR1 KGHSH and CDR2 LQKENI. The CDR3 sequence is 16 residues long. The CDR3 reads CASSPPVRGSDTEAFF. As DNA, the CDR3 is TGTGCCAGCTCACCACCGGTCAGGGGTAGTGACACTGAAGCTTTCTTT.

This sequence joins TRBV29-1 and TRBJ2-1; D is ambiguous. V lost 4 bases to trimming and J lost 0 bases, with 19 bases between them. CDR1 and CDR2 from the germline V gene are SQVTM and ANQGSEA. CDR3 size: 17 residues. As DNA, the CDR3 is TGCAGCGTTGGGGCTCCCGCACACCCGAGCTCCTACAATGAGCAGTTCTTC. This gives the protein CSVGAPAHPSSYNEQFF.

CDR3 DNA sequence: TGTGCCAGCAGCCAATTCCACAGGGGGCCTCACTCTGGGGCCAACGTCCTGACTTTC. It specifies CASSQFHRGPHSGANVLTF. The rearrangement joins TRBV3-1 (or the pseudogene TRBV3-2) to TRBJ2-6; TRBD1 agrees at 9 bases. The CDR3 runs to 19 residues. The germline V gene has CDR1 LGHDT and CDR2 YNNKEL (reference sequence). With 2 bases clipped from V and 0 bases from J, the junction kept 8 bases outside the gene matches.

The chain has TRBV6-2 or TRBV6-3 and TRBJ2-7; unclear D gene. With 4 bases removed from V and 3 bases from J, the gap between germline ends came to 7 bases. The CDR3 sequence is 12 residues long. The V gene's germline CDR1 is MNHEY and CDR2 SVGEGT. The CDR3 nucleotides read TGTGCCAGCAGTTCCCAACTCTACGAGCAGTACTTC. This encodes CASSSQLYEQYF.

This clone was seen more than once but under ten times. The genes are TRBV29-1 and TRBJ2-1; TRBD1 is a possible D gene (6 bases). CDR3 length: 13 amino acids. The V end was cut by 4 bases, the J end by 7 bases, with 14 bases between. The germline V gene encodes CDR1 SQVTM and CDR2 ANQGSEA. The CDR3 DNA reads TGCAGCGTTGGAGGACAGCAACTAAATGAGCAGTTCTTC. Translation gives CSVGGQQLNEQFF.

This clone showed up just once. This chain links TRBV7-9 with TRBJ2-6; TRBD1 aligns across 7 bases. The V gene's germline CDR1 is SEHNR and CDR2 FQNEAQ (reference sequence). The trim removed 5 bases at V and 0 bases at J, leaving 4 bases unmatched. The length of the CDR3 is 16 residues. The CDR3 loop reads CASSRRGISGANVLTF. CDR3 nucleotide sequence: TGTGCCAGCAGCCGCAGGGGGATCTCTGGGGCCAACGTCCTGACTTTC.